The 11 T cell receptor beta chains below all came from one sample that was sequenced in a study of response to subunit inactivated influenza vaccine. TCRdb processed the RT-PCR reads anew with MiXCR; each CDR3 protein has one entry. This repertoire shows roughly 170,000 distinct CDR3 sequences, approximately 8.7% found once; its top ten account for 11%. This specimen was non-naive T cells sorted from PBMCs, taken on the day of vaccination. Receptors were obtained from a man over 45 who received an inactivated influenza vaccine.

This clonotype was observed a handful of times. The chain recombines TRBV12-3 or TRBV12-4 with TRBJ1-4, with a tentative D call TRBD1 (6 bases). V was shortened by 4 bases and J by 8 bases, with 17 bases between the two germline ends. This CDR3 spans 15 amino acids. The CDR3 spells CASSWTVLSIEKLFF. CDR3 sequence (DNA): TGTGCCAGCAGTTGGACAGTCCTATCGATAGAAAAACTGTTTTTT.

The chain joins TRBV3-1 to TRBJ2-3; D is perhaps TRBD2 (7 bases). The CDR3 is 15 amino acids. CDR1 is LGHDT and CDR2 is YNNKEL in the germline V gene (reference sequence). V was clipped by 0 bases and J by 10 bases, with 17 bases between them. The CDR3, as DNA: TGTGCCAGCAGCCAAGATCTAGGGGGGGCTCGTCCGCAGTATTTT. Its protein is CASSQDLGGARPQYF.

This clonotype was counted only a few times. The chain has TRBV6-5 and TRBJ2-2; perhaps TRBD2 as D (6 bases). The germline CDR1 and CDR2 sequences are MNHEY and SVGAGI. The CDR3 totals 14 residues. The V end was cut by 3 bases, the J end by 7 bases, with 12 bases between. The CDR3 sequence is CASSYGRDFGELFF. In nucleotides, the CDR3 is TGTGCCAGCAGTTATGGACGGGACTTCGGGGAGCTGTTTTTT.

This clonotype has a handful of counts. The chain joins TRBV6-1 to TRBJ1-2; D remains unclear. The V gene's germline CDR1 is MNHNS and CDR2 SASEGT. The ends were cut back, 7 bases at V and 6 bases at J, with 15 bases in the middle. This CDR3 is built from 13 residues. DNA of the CDR3: TGTGCCAGCACCAGAATGGGTACTGATGGCTACACCTTC. Translation gives CASTRMGTDGYTF.

This clonotype was counted many times. This sequence joins TRBV25-1 and TRBJ2-1; a possible D gene is TRBD2 (6 bases). Germline V gives CDR1 MGHDK, CDR2 SYGVNS. V lost 2 bases and J 0 bases, leaving 11 bases between the germline ends. CDR3 length: 16 amino acids. CDR3 loop: CASSEIGLYSYNEQFF. CDR3 bases: TGTGCCAGCAGTGAAATTGGACTATACTCCTACAATGAGCAGTTCTTC.

This clonotype was observed at least ten times. The CDR3 region has the DNA TGTGCCAGCAGAATGGGAGGGCCAAATACGCAGTATTTT. It is translated as CASRMGGPNTQYF. The chain employs TRBV6-2 or TRBV6-3 and TRBJ2-3; 7 nucleotides agree with TRBD2. CDR1 is MNHEY and CDR2 is SVGEGT in the germline V gene. Germline trimming cut 6 bases from V and 7 bases from J; bases unmatched to any gene: 7. This CDR3 contains 13 residues.

The chain recombines TRBV4-2 with TRBJ1-2; 7 positions match TRBD1. Trimming took 3 bases from V and 5 from J; bases not matched to a gene: 6. The germline V gene has CDR1 LGHNA and CDR2 YNFKEQ. There are 14 residues in the CDR3. This CDR3 is CASSQEQGRYGYTF. Written as DNA, the CDR3 is TGTGCCAGCAGCCAGGAACAGGGGAGGTATGGCTACACCTTC.

This clonotype showed up just a few times. The chain joins TRBV7-2 to TRBJ2-1; D remains unclear. Germline assignment: CDR1 SGHTA and CDR2 FQGNSA. The CDR3 spans 12 residues. V shed 5 bases and J shed 7 bases, with 9 bases lying between them. DNA of the CDR3: TGTGCCAGCAGCCATTTCATGAATGAGCAGTTCTTC. Protein sequence: CASSHFMNEQFF.

The chain uses TRBV30 and TRBJ1-3, with 7 bases identical to TRBD1. Germline CDR1 GTSNPN, CDR2 SVGIG (reference sequence). The CDR3 runs 15 residues. Germline trimming cut 4 bases from V and 4 bases from J; bases unmatched to any gene: 10. CDR3 sequence reads: CAWTQAVGQGNTIYF. The CDR3 nucleotides are TGTGCCTGGACCCAAGCCGTGGGACAGGGAAACACCATATATTTT.

This clonotype was detected many times. CDR3 DNA sequence: TGCGCCAGCAGTGAACAAACCGGGGAGCTGTTTTTT. The encoded protein is CASSEQTGELFF. This rearrangement joins TRBV10-1 to TRBJ2-2; D gene ambiguous. In germline, CDR1 is WNHNN, CDR2 SYGVQD (reference sequence). The CDR3 covers 12 residues. V was trimmed by 3 bases and J by 5 bases, leaving 4 bases between them.

The rearrangement joins TRBV18 to TRBJ2-5, with D unclear. The length of the CDR3 is 16 residues. V gave up 1 base and J gave up 2 bases, with 14 bases separating them. The germline V gene has CDR1 KGHSH and CDR2 LQKENI. The CDR3 reads CASSPLGVRSQETQYF. The CDR3, as DNA: TGTGCCAGCTCACCACTTGGGGTCAGGAGTCAAGAGACCCAGTACTTC.